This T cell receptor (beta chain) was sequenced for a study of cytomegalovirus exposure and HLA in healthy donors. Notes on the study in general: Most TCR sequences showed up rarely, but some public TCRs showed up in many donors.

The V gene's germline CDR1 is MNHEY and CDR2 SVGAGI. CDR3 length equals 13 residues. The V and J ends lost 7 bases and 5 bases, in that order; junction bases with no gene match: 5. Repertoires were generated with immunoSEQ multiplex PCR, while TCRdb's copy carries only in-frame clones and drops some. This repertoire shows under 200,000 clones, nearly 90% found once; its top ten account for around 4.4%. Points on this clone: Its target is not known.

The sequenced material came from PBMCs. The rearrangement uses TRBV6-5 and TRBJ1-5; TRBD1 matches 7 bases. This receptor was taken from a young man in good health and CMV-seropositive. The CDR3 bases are TGTGCCAGCACTCGGGACAGAGATCAGCCCCAGCATTTT. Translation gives CASTRDRDQPQHF.